This T cell receptor (beta chain) was documented in a study of shared clonotypes between healthy human individuals. General study points: Shared clonotypes across all four donors exceeded non-shared ones in generation probability. Depth was large, yet rarefaction showed that sorted-subset sequencing was incomplete.

As regards this clone: As yet, its antigen is unknown. Other DNA sequences in this specimen translate into the identical CDR3.

CD45RA-negative memory and CD45RA+ naive subsets were split from the CD4+ cells. Several immunoSEQ plates received, in even portions, the genomic DNA of each subset. Repertoires were generated with immunoSEQ multiplex PCR, while TCRdb's copy carries only in-frame clones and drops some. Found here are 2 million to 2.5 million clones, 80% to 95% of them singletons; the top ten hold roughly 0.34%. The ends were cut back, 0 bases at V and 3 bases at J, with 9 bases in the middle. The CDR3 is made up of 14 amino acids. CDR1 and CDR2 (germline): SGHRS, YFSETQ. The sequencing input was naive CD4+ T cells from PBMCs. This sample's subset: CD45RA+ positively selected. This TCR was recovered from a young man in good health. Some clones in this sample may be carry-over from other donors' samples. The V gene is TRBV5-1, the J gene TRBJ1-1, with a tentative D call TRBD1 (6 bases). CDR3 DNA: TGCGCCAGCAGCTTGGACAGGGCTTACACTGAAGCTTTCTTT. Translating gives CASSLDRAYTEAFF.